These 22 T cell receptor beta chains came from one sample sequenced in a study of OX40 agonist ivuxolimab in advanced cancers. Produced via immunoSEQ multiplex PCR; TCRdb's table is partial and in-frame only. The sample lists tens of thousands of clones; over 65% were seen once. The material was CD4+ or CD8+ T cells sorted from blood, obtained in a trial of the OX40 agonist ivuxolimab. The receptors derive from an adult with an advanced solid tumor such as melanoma, head and neck, liver or kidney cancer.

The chain combines TRBV9 with TRBJ2-3; D is possibly TRBD2 (6 bases). Per the germline V gene, CDR1 is SGDLS and CDR2 is YYNGEE. The V gene lost 0 bases and the J gene lost 9 bases, with 8 bases spanning the gap. The CDR3 sequence is 12 residues long. This chain's CDR3 is CASSVAEGTQYF. Here the CDR3 DNA reads TGTGCCAGCAGCGTAGCGGAGGGCACGCAGTATTTT.

The rearrangement joins TRBV28 to TRBJ2-7; D may be TRBD1 (6 bases). The CDR3 has 13 amino acids. Germline V gives CDR1 MDHEN, CDR2 SYDVKM. V was pared by 10 bases and J by 0 bases, with 13 bases between. The CDR3, as DNA: TGTGCCATCGGGACATTCAGCTCCTACGAGCAGTACTTC. Amino acids: CAIGTFSSYEQYF. Supplemented by reference TRBV28 and TRBJ2-7, the full variable domain reads DVKVTQSSRYLVKRTGEKVFLECVQDMDHENMFWYRQDPGLGLRLIYFSYDVKMKEKGDIPEGYSVSREKKERFSLILESASTNQTSMYLCAIGTFSSYEQYFGPGTRLTVT.

The chain is built from TRBV19 and TRBJ1-5; the D is unclear. This CDR3 is 13 amino acids long. V gave up 7 bases and J gave up 5 bases, with 12 bases separating them. CDR1 and CDR2 from the germline V gene are LNHDA and SQIVND (reference sequence). In nucleotides, the CDR3 is TGTGCCAGTACGGGCCAGGATTATCAGCCCCAGCATTTT. Its protein product is CASTGQDYQPQHF. The full variable domain, in which reference TRBV19 and TRBJ1-5 provide the parts outside the CDR3, is DGGITQSPKYLFRKEGQNVTLSCEQNLNHDAMYWYRQDPGQGLRLIYYSQIVNDFQKGDIAEGYSVSREKKESFPLTVTSAQKNPTAFYLCASTGQDYQPQHFGDGTRLSIL.

V usage is TRBV7-2 and J usage is TRBJ1-1, with 10 bases identical to TRBD1. This CDR3 has 12 amino acids. The trim removed 4 bases at V and 10 bases at J, leaving 3 bases unmatched. Germline V CDR1 and CDR2: SGHTA, FQGNSA. The CDR3: CASSYRTGGAFF. The DNA for the CDR3 is TGTGCCAGCAGCTATCGGACAGGGGGAGCTTTCTTT.

The chain is built from TRBV7-2 and TRBJ2-1, with D maybe TRBD2 (5 bases). In germline, CDR1 is SGHTA, CDR2 FQGNSA. The length of the CDR3 is 15 residues. V was clipped by 0 bases and J by 7 bases, with 13 bases between them. The CDR3: CASSLAASVANEQFF. The CDR3 bases are TGTGCCAGCAGCTTAGCCGCCTCCGTAGCGAATGAGCAGTTCTTC.

This chain uses TRBV7-2 with TRBJ1-2, with 9 bases that match TRBD1. This CDR3 has 16 amino acids. With 1 base clipped from V and 3 bases from J, the junction kept 6 bases outside the gene matches. Germline CDR1 SGHTA, CDR2 FQGNSA. The CDR3 sequence: CASSLVAGQGDYGYTF. The CDR3, as DNA: TGTGCCAGCAGCTTAGTTGCGGGACAGGGTGACTATGGCTACACCTTC.

The genes are TRBV6-1 and TRBJ2-7, with D possibly matching TRBD1 (6 bases). With 3 bases removed from V and 5 bases from J, the gap between germline ends came to 14 bases. Germline values: CDR1 MNHNS, CDR2 SASEGT. The CDR3 has 14 residues. CDR3 bases: TGTGCCAGCAGTGAGCAGTCCAGGGGCAACGAGCAGTACTTC. This sequence encodes CASSEQSRGNEQYF.

J is TRBJ2-1 and V is TRBV18, with TRBD2 identical over 9 bases. CDR1 and CDR2 (germline): KGHSH, LQKENI. The junction had 6 bases not matched to a gene; V was cut back by 0 bases and J by 9 bases. CDR3 length equals 15 residues. Here the CDR3 DNA reads TGTGCCAGCTCACCACCGTCAAGCGGGGGGTTTGAGCAGTTCTTC. It yields the protein CASSPPSSGGFEQFF. The full variable domain, completed using reference TRBV18 and TRBJ2-1, is NAGVMQNPRHLVRRRGQEARLRCSPMKGHSHVYWYRQLPEEGLKFMVYLQKENIIDESGMPKERFSAEFPKEGPSILRIQQVVRGDSAAYFCASSPPSSGGFEQFFGPGTRLTVL.

The chain links TRBV19 to TRBJ1-6, with unresolved D. Trimming removed 5 bases from V and 11 bases from J, with 19 bases in between. The CDR3 contains 15 residues. Germline CDR1 and CDR2: LNHDA and SQIVND (reference sequence). CDR3 loop: CASSSLDGILPPLHF. The CDR3 DNA sequence: TGTGCCAGTAGTTCTCTCGACGGAATCCTGCCACCCCTCCACTTT. The whole variable domain, filled in from reference TRBV19 and TRBJ1-6, reads DGGITQSPKYLFRKEGQNVTLSCEQNLNHDAMYWYRQDPGQGLRLIYYSQIVNDFQKGDIAEGYSVSREKKESFPLTVTSAQKNPTAFYLCASSSLDGILPPLHFGNGTRLTVT.

This clone was seen only once. This chain connects TRBV7-2 to TRBJ2-2, with 9 positions matching TRBD2. CDR3 length equals 14 residues. Trimming cost V 8 bases and J 3 bases; bases outside gene matches: 4. Germline values: CDR1 SGHTA, CDR2 FQGNSA. Here the CDR3 DNA reads TGTGCCAGCTTAAGCGGGGGGTACACCGGGGAGCTGTTTTTT. It translates to CASLSGGYTGELFF.

The chain carries TRBV6-5 and TRBJ2-2; no definite D call. The germline gives CDR1 MNHEY, CDR2 SVGAGI. Trimming pared 10 bases from V and 2 bases from J, leaving 11 bases between. This CDR3 has 13 residues. The CDR3 region has the DNA TGTGCCACAGAATACCCTAACACCGGGGAGCTGTTTTTT. It translates to CATEYPNTGELFF.

This chain links TRBV13 with TRBJ2-5; no reliable D call. Trimming took 4 bases from V and 7 from J, leaving 10 bases between them. CDR1 is PRHDT and CDR2 is FYEKMQ in the germline V gene (reference sequence). The CDR3 consists of 12 residues. CDR3 nucleotides: TGTGCCAGCAGCTCCCGGGCTGGGACCCAGTACTTC. It yields the protein CASSSRAGTQYF.

The chain recombines TRBV5-1 with TRBJ2-2; the match to TRBD2 covers 12 bases. CDR1 and CDR2 (germline): SGHRS, YFSETQ. The V segment lost 4 bases and the J segment 1 base; nucleotides outside the gene matches: 2. The CDR3 contains 16 residues. The CDR3 loop is CASSAGLAGNTGELFF. The CDR3 DNA sequence: TGCGCCAGCAGCGCGGGACTAGCGGGGAACACCGGGGAGCTGTTTTTT. The variable domain in full, completed from reference TRBV5-1 and TRBJ2-2, reads KAGVTQTPRYLIKTRGQQVTLSCSPISGHRSVSWYQQTPGQGLQFLFEYFSETQRNKGNFPGRFSGRQFSNSRSEMNVSTLELGDSALYLCASSAGLAGNTGELFFGEGSRLTVL.

The chain has TRBV7-9 and TRBJ2-4; perhaps TRBD1 as D (5 bases). Trimming took off 5 bases at V and 8 bases at J, with 13 bases between the two ends. The CDR3 runs to 13 residues. CDR1 and CDR2 from the germline V gene are SEHNR and FQNEAQ (reference sequence). The CDR3 nucleotides read TGTGCCAGCAGCCCCCAGGGTTTGCACATTCAGTACTTC. It codes for CASSPQGLHIQYF.

This rearrangement joins TRBV20-1 to TRBJ1-2, with D hard to call. The CDR3 is made up of 11 amino acids. Germline V gene sequence: CDR1 DFQATT, CDR2 SNEGSKA (reference sequence). V was cut by 6 bases and J by 4 bases, with 9 bases left in between. The DNA for the CDR3 is TGCAGTGCCGACCCTGGCTATGGCTACACCTTC. This translates into CSADPGYGYTF.

The chain employs TRBV9 and TRBJ1-2; no clear D. Between the trimmed V and J ends, which lost 0 bases and 6 bases, there was a span of 12 bases. The CDR3 consists of 14 residues. Germline CDR1 is SGDLS and CDR2 is YYNGEE. CDR3 in DNA: TGTGCCAGCAGCGTAGCCCCGAGCTTTGATGGCTACACCTTC. Encoded protein: CASSVAPSFDGYTF.

The chain has TRBV5-1 and TRBJ2-3, with 7 positions matching TRBD1. V was pared by 1 base and J by 2 bases, with 4 bases of the junction left unmatched. Per germline, CDR1 SGHRS and CDR2 YFSETQ. This CDR3 region has 15 residues. The CDR3 coding sequence is TGCGCCAGCAGCTTGTCGACAGGGACCACAGATACGCAGTATTTT. It encodes CASSLSTGTTDTQYF.

This clone was seen a few times. The rearrangement uses TRBV21-1 and TRBJ1-2. TRBV21-1 is a pseudogene locus. The CDR3 extends over 16 amino acids. This CDR3 reads CASSKGWNNLARGYTF. In DNA, the CDR3 is TGTGCCAGCAGCAAAGGTTGGAACAACCTAGCACGGGGCTACACCTTC.

The chain carries TRBV5-1 and TRBJ1-3; D is ambiguous. This CDR3 spans 13 amino acids. Germline V gene sequence: CDR1 SGHRS, CDR2 YFSETQ. Trimming left V 5 bases short and J 3 bases short, with 9 bases between. The CDR3 protein is CASSGQGGNTIYF. CDR3 nucleotides: TGCGCCAGCAGTGGTCAAGGTGGAAACACCATATATTTT.

V and J are TRBV4-3 and TRBJ2-1; D gene unclear. Germline V gene data show CDR1 as LGHNA and CDR2 as YSLEER. V was cut by 0 bases and J by 7 bases, with 16 bases left in between. There are 16 residues in the CDR3. DNA for the CDR3: TGCGCCAGCAGCCAAGAGGGTAGGCCCTTAGGAAATGAGCAGTTCTTC. It encodes CASSQEGRPLGNEQFF.

The chain employs TRBV5-1 and TRBJ2-3; no firm D call. Germline V gives CDR1 SGHRS, CDR2 YFSETQ. The CDR3 runs 14 residues. The V gene lost 2 bases and the J gene lost 4 bases, with 11 bases spanning the gap. CDR3 DNA: TGCGCCAGCAGCTTAGAGTCTCTGGCAGATACGCAGTATTTT. Protein product: CASSLESLADTQYF.

This chain links TRBV20-1 with TRBJ1-2; D gene unclear. Germline CDR1 and CDR2: DFQATT and SNEGSKA (reference sequence). This CDR3 region has 10 residues. The ends were cut back, 3 bases at V and 8 bases at J, with 7 bases in the middle. The DNA for the CDR3 is TGCAGTGCTAGTGTTCAGGGCTACACCTTC. It yields the protein CSASVQGYTF.